This T cell receptor (beta chain) was identified in a study of blood T cell repertoires in COVID-19. Germline-derived CDR1 and CDR2 are SEHNR and FQNEAQ (reference sequence). The CDR3 runs to 14 residues. V lost 1 base and J 1 base, leaving 7 bases between the germline ends. Per the authors' pipeline: Nucleated cell counts were estimated from reference gene primer amplification. Clones were read by immunoSEQ multiplex PCR, and TCRdb kept only the in-frame ones, dropping some. V and J calls and clone size follow that table, whereas D and trimming were derived from the DNA. The profile shows just over 650,000 clones, approximately 90% of them singletons. Concerning this clone itself: At the DNA level, this CDR3 is encoded by other sequences in the same sample as well.

This TCR came from a woman under 30 with acute or convalescent COVID-19. Sequences were obtained from peripheral blood. This chain joins TRBV7-9 and TRBJ1-1; D is unresolved. CDR3 DNA: TGTGCCAGCAGCTTAGGAGGAGGGAACACTGAAGCTTTCTTT. As protein: CASSLGGGNTEAFF.